The 18 T cell receptor beta chains below come from one sample, sequenced in a study of CD8+CD57+ T cells in acquired aplastic anemia. CD8+CD57+ cell expansion had been shown by flow cytometry in patients chosen for sequencing. CDR3 and TCR beta VDJ profiling relied on genomic DNA as the template. Using its own MiXCR run on the reads, TCRdb lists one record per CDR3 protein. The top ten hold over 25% of the sample, which has about 150,000 distinct CDR3 sequences, 40% to 50% seen once. The sequenced sample was sorted CD4+, CD8+, or CD8+CD57+ T cells (not recorded which) from PBMCs. All receptors come from a human donor with aplastic anemia.

A note on this clonotype: One end of the junction does not line up with germline, which may come from a read error. The V gene is TRBV20-1, the J gene TRBJ2-7, with 7 bases matching TRBD2. Germline assignment: CDR1 DFQATT and CDR2 SNEGSKA (reference sequence). The CDR3 has 13 residues. The DNA of the CDR3 is TGCAGTGCTAGGCAAAGGGCGGGGGTCGAGCAGTACTTT. Protein product: CSARQRAGVEQYF.

This clonotype was detected ten times or more. The V and J genes are TRBV2 and TRBJ1-5; 9 bases agree with TRBD1. V was clipped by 8 bases and J by 1 base; unmatched bases: 9. This CDR3 contains 16 residues. The germline V gene encodes CDR1 SNHLY and CDR2 FYNNEI. This CDR3 is CASETGTGRSNQPQHF. The CDR3 coding sequence is TGTGCCAGCGAGACCGGGACAGGGAGAAGCAATCAGCCCCAGCATTTT.

The chain uses TRBV5-4 and TRBJ2-3, with 7 bases lining up with TRBD2. The CDR3 is 16 amino acids. In germline, CDR1 is SGHNT, CDR2 YYREEE (reference sequence). The trim removed 0 bases at V and 2 bases at J, leaving 6 bases unmatched. The chain's CDR3 is CASSLATSVLTDTQYF. Written as DNA, the CDR3 is TGTGCCAGCAGCTTGGCTACTAGCGTCCTCACAGATACGCAGTATTTT.

This clonotype was detected once. In nucleotides, the CDR3 is TGCAGTGCTACCCGACAGAACTCAGATACGCAGTATTTT. Encoded protein: CSATRQNSDTQYF. V is TRBV20-1 and J is TRBJ2-3, with D possibly being TRBD1 (5 bases). The CDR3 is 13 residues long. The germline V gene encodes CDR1 DFQATT and CDR2 SNEGSKA (reference sequence). V gave up 4 bases and J gave up 4 bases, with 12 bases separating them.

This clonotype appeared once. A read error is possible here, since a much larger clone lies one base away. The chain combines TRBV4-3 with TRBJ2-2; unclear D gene. This CDR3 has 13 amino acids. V shed 4 bases and J shed 4 bases, with 7 bases lying between them. Germline CDR1 and CDR2: LGHNA and YSLEER. CDR3 sequence reads: CASSPHTTGELFF. DNA of the CDR3: TGCGCCAGCAGCCCGCATACCACCGGGGAGCTGTTTTTT.

For this clonotype: A clone one base away is much larger, so this may be a read error. The chain recombines TRBV9 with TRBJ2-2, with TRBD2 matching over 13 bases. Germline loops: CDR1 SGDLS, CDR2 YYNGEE. The CDR3 contains 18 residues. CDR3 residues: CASSVAGLAGPNTGDLFF. The CDR3 coding sequence is TGTGCCAGCAGCGTGGCGGGACTAGCGGGACCAAACACCGGGGATCTGTTTTTT.

This chain connects TRBV25-1 to TRBJ2-2; D unclear. V was trimmed by 2 bases and J by 4 bases, leaving 5 bases between them. Germline V gene lookup returns CDR1 MGHDK and CDR2 SYGVNS. CDR3 length equals 13 residues. The CDR3, as DNA: TGTGCCAGCAGTGAACATGCCACCGGGGAGCTGTTTTTT. It encodes CASSEHATGELFF.

Many counts were recorded for this clonotype. This rearrangement joins TRBV7-9 to TRBJ2-2, with D unclear. This CDR3 region has 11 residues. Germline assignment: CDR1 SEHNR and CDR2 FQNEAQ (reference sequence). Trimming stripped 8 bases from V and 6 bases from J, with 7 bases between. The DNA of the CDR3 is TGTGCCAGCTCCCTATCCGGGGAGCTGTTTTTT. Encoded protein: CASSLSGELFF.

On this clonotype itself: A much larger clonotype is one base distant, so this may be a read error. The rearrangement links TRBV5-6 to TRBJ2-2; 7 nucleotides align to TRBD1. The CDR3 has 16 residues. Germline loops: CDR1 SGHDT, CDR2 YYEEEE. As DNA, the CDR3 is TGTGCCAGCAGCTTAGGGACAGCTATGAACACCGGGGAGCTGCTTTTT. This encodes CASSLGTAMNTGELLF.

The V and J genes are TRBV28 and TRBJ2-7; D possibly corresponds to TRBD1 (6 bases). V was trimmed by 3 bases and J by 3 bases, leaving 9 bases between them. Germline CDR1 and CDR2: MDHEN and SYDVKM. The CDR3 loop spans 13 amino acids. The CDR3 nucleotides are TGTGCCAGCAGTTTTTTCAGGGGCTACGAGCAGTACTTC. It codes for CASSFFRGYEQYF.

V and J are TRBV10-3 and TRBJ1-1; D is possibly TRBD1 (5 bases). V gave up 10 bases and J gave up 7 bases, with 19 bases separating them. The CDR3 runs 13 residues. The V gene's germline CDR1 is ENHRY and CDR2 SYGVKD. Here the CDR3 reads CATTGAGLDEAFF. In nucleotides, the CDR3 is TGTGCCACCACCGGAGCAGGGCTTGATGAAGCTTTCTTT.

This clonotype has at least ten counts. The chain links TRBV20-1 to TRBJ2-3; D remains unclear. CDR1 and CDR2 (germline): DFQATT, SNEGSKA (reference sequence). The CDR3 is made up of 10 amino acids. Trimming pared 3 bases from V and 6 bases from J, leaving 4 bases between. CDR3 DNA sequence: TGCAGTGCTAGCCTCGATACGCAGTATTTT. Its protein product is CSASLDTQYF.

This chain links TRBV27 with TRBJ2-1; D unclear. V dropped 2 bases and J dropped 8 bases, with 16 bases sitting between them. The CDR3 has 15 amino acids. CDR1 and CDR2 (germline): MNHEY, SMNVEV (reference sequence). CDR3: CASSLGHAADDEQFF. DNA for the CDR3: TGTGCCAGCAGTTTAGGGCATGCGGCTGACGATGAGCAGTTCTTC.

The genes are TRBV28 and TRBJ2-4; 7 bases match TRBD2. J gave up 9 bases and V 3 bases, and 17 bases lay outside the gene matches. Germline V lookup: CDR1 MDHEN, CDR2 SYDVKM. This CDR3 is 17 amino acids long. The CDR3 here is CASSFLEAREFFGIQYF. For the CDR3, the DNA is TGTGCCAGCAGTTTTCTAGAGGCGCGGGAGTTTTTTGGCATTCAGTACTTC.

This clonotype appeared many times. The chain couples TRBV5-4 to TRBJ2-7, with 9 positions matching TRBD1. This CDR3 has 14 residues. Germline V gene lookup returns CDR1 SGHNT and CDR2 YYREEE (reference sequence). Trimming took 4 bases from V and 5 from J; bases not matched to a gene: 7. This chain's CDR3 is CASSPDRGSNEQYF. As DNA, the CDR3 is TGTGCCAGCAGCCCGGACAGGGGATCTAACGAGCAGTACTTC. Drawing the rest from reference TRBV5-4 and TRBJ2-7, the complete variable domain is ETGVTQSPTHLIKTRGQQVTLRCSSQSGHNTVSWYQQALGQGPQFIFQYYREEENGRGNFPPRFSGLQFPNYSSELNVNALELDDSALYLCASSPDRGSNEQYFGPGTRLTVT.

Details on this clonotype: A much larger clone lies a single base off, so this may be a read error. V is TRBV11-1 and J is TRBJ2-5; 10 bases agree with TRBD2. The end of the DNA is better explained by TRBJ2-7, so the J call may be wrong. Germline V gives CDR1 SGHAT, CDR2 FQDESV (reference sequence). The CDR3 runs 15 residues. CDR3 in amino acids: CAGSPTSGITYEQYF. In DNA form, the CDR3 reads TGTGCCGGCAGTCCAACTAGCGGGATTACCTACGAGCAGTACTTC.

About this clonotype: The junction does not match germline at one end; this may be a read error. The genes are TRBV6-1 and TRBJ1-5; maybe TRBD1 (5 bases). CDR1 is MNHNS and CDR2 is SASEGT in the germline V gene. The CDR3 totals 16 residues. CDR3 amino acids: CASGERGWGQKQPQHF. As DNA, the CDR3 is TGTGCCAGCGGTGAACGGGGATGGGGCCAGAAACAGCCCCAGCATTTT.

This clonotype was counted a single time. V is TRBV24-1 and J is TRBJ2-3; D remains unclear. Germline loops: CDR1 KGHDR, CDR2 SFDVKD. Trimming pared 9 bases from V and 1 base from J, leaving 16 bases between. CDR3 length: 15 residues. In DNA, the CDR3 is TGTGCCACCCCCGAAGAGGACGGACGCACAGATACGCAGTATTTT. It specifies CATPEEDGRTDTQYF.